This is a list of T cell receptor beta chains from one sample in a study of shared clonotypes between healthy human individuals. Libraries were prepared by immunoSEQ multiplex PCR; TCRdb keeps only in-frame clonotypes and omits some of them. The table includes 1,100,000 or so clones, 78% detected once. Sequences were obtained from memory CD4+ T cells from PBMCs. Receptor source: a young man in good health. Some clones in this sample may be carry-over from other donors' samples. The CDR3 runs from the conserved cysteine through the conserved F or W.

V gene: TRBV4-2
CDR3 protein: CASSPTGRTMSTEAFF

V gene: TRBV29-1
CDR3 protein: CSVEYGAGSRAFF

V gene: TRBV11-2
CDR3 protein: CASSLLGTPDTQYF

V gene: TRBV7-2
CDR3 protein: CASSRTGTTYEQYF

V gene: TRBV20-1
CDR3 protein: CSASGLASQYF

V gene: TRBV4-1
CDR3 protein: CASSQGVRVVTGGADQPQHF

V gene: TRBV18
CDR3 protein: CASSPHQGSGTEAFF

V gene: TRBV27
CDR3 protein: CASSPDRGGEQYF

V gene: TRBV29-1
CDR3 protein: CSGWGPYGYTF

V gene: TRBV7-2
CDR3 protein: CASSIRGQTYEQYF

V gene: TRBV18
CDR3 protein: CASSLEGGTEAFF

V gene: TRBV11-2
CDR3 protein: CASSLITVHNEQFF

V gene: TRBV28
CDR3 protein: CASSLFGRGGSQETQYF

V gene: TRBV5-1
CDR3 protein: CASSPNPPGQGYGYTF

V gene: TRBV4-2
CDR3 protein: CASSQQGGGQNTEAFF

V gene: TRBV28
CDR3 protein: CASSAGLYEQYF

V gene: TRBV2
CDR3 protein: CASRNHGGIGYTF

V gene: TRBV29-1
CDR3 protein: CSVEAQGGSATPSTDTQYF

V gene: TRBV4-2
CDR3 protein: CASSPNLGYTGELFF

V gene: TRBV28
CDR3 protein: CASSSPGGNEQFF

V gene: TRBV9
CDR3 protein: CASSVATWTSGRIDTQYF

V gene: TRBV6-1
CDR3 protein: CASKYLAGANVLTF

V gene: TRBV5-1
CDR3 protein: CASSSRDGTYEQYF

V gene: TRBV10-3
CDR3 protein: CAISGLQGGGYTF

V gene: TRBV6-5
CDR3 protein: CASSAGTLRFHF

V gene: TRBV27
CDR3 protein: CASSFASSGRVHQETQYF

V gene: TRBV7-3
CDR3 protein: CASSFVGSVGANVLTF

V gene: TRBV27
CDR3 protein: CASSSPGTSGRNEQFF

V gene: TRBV19
CDR3 protein: CASSVDSNYNEQFF

V gene: TRBV7-9
CDR3 protein: CASSLTPITETQYF

V gene: TRBV2
CDR3 protein: CASSQTPYEQYF